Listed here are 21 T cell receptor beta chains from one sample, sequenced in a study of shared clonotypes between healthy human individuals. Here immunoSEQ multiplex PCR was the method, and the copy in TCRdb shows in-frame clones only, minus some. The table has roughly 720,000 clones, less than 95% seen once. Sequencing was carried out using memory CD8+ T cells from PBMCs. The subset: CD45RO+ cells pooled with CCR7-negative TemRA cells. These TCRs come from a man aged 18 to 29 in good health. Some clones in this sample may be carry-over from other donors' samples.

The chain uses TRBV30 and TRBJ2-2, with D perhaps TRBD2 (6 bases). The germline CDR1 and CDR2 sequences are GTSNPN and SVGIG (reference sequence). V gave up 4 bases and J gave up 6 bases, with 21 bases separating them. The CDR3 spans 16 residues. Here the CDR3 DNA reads TGTGCCTGGAATACTGGACTAACATTGGGCGCCGGGGAGCTGTTTTTT. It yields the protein CAWNTGLTLGAGELFF.

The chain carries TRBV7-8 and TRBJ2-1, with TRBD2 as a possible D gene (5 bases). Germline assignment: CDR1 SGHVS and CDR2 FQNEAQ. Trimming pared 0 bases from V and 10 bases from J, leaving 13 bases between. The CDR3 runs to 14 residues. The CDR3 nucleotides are TGTGCCAGCAGCTTAGCCGAAAGCGGATGGGAGCAGTTCTTC. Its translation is CASSLAESGWEQFF.

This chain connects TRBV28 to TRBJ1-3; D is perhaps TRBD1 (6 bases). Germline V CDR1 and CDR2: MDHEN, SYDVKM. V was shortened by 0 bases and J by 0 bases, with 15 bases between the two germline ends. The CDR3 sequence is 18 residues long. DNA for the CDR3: TGTGCCAGCAGTTTATGCGTCCAGGGGCCCATCTCTGGAAACACCATATATTTT. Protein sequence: CASSLCVQGPISGNTIYF. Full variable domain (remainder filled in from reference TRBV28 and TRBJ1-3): DVKVTQSSRYLVKRTGEKVFLECVQDMDHENMFWYRQDPGLGLRLIYFSYDVKMKEKGDIPEGYSVSREKKERFSLILESASTNQTSMYLCASSLCVQGPISGNTIYFGEGSWLTVV.

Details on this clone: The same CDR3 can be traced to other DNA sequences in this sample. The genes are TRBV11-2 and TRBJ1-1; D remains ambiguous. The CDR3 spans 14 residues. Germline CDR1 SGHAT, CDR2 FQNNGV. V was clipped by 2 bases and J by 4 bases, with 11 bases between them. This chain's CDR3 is CASSLSTRGTEAFF. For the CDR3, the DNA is TGTGCCAGCAGCTTATCCACTCGTGGCACTGAAGCTTTCTTT.

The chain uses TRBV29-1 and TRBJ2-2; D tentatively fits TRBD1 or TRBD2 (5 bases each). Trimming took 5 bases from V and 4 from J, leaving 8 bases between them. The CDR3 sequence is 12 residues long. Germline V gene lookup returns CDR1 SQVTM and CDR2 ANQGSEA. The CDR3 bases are TGCAGCGTTTACGGGACCACCGGGGAGCTGTTTTTT. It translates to CSVYGTTGELFF.

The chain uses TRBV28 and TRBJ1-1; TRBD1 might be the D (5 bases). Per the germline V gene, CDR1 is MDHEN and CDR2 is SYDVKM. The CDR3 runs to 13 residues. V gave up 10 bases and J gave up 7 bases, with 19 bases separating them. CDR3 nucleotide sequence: TGTGCCACCAAGCTGGCGGGGACGGGTGAAGCTTTCTTT. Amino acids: CATKLAGTGEAFF. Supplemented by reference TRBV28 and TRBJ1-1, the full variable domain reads DVKVTQSSRYLVKRTGEKVFLECVQDMDHENMFWYRQDPGLGLRLIYFSYDVKMKEKGDIPEGYSVSREKKERFSLILESASTNQTSMYLCATKLAGTGEAFFGQGTRLTVV.

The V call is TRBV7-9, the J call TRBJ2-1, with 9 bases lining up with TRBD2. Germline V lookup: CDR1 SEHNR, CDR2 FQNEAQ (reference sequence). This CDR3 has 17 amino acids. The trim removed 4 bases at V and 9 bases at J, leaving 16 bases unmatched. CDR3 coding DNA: TGTGCCAGCAGCTCCCTGCGGGGCTTGCGGGAGGGGAGTGAGCAGTTCTTC. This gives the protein CASSSLRGLREGSEQFF.

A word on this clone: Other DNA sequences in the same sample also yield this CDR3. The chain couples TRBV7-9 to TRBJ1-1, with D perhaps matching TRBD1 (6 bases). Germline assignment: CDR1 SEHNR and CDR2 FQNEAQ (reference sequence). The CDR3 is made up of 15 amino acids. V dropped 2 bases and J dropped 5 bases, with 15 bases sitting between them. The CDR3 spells CASSLWSGARTEAFF. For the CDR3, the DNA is TGTGCCAGCAGCTTATGGTCAGGGGCAAGGACTGAAGCTTTCTTT.

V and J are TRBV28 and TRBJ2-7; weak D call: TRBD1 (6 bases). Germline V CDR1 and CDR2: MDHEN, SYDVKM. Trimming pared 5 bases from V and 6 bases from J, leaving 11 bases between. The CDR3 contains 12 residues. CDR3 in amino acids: CASSPPRGEQYF. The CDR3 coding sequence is TGTGCCAGCAGTCCCCCCAGGGGCGAGCAGTACTTC.

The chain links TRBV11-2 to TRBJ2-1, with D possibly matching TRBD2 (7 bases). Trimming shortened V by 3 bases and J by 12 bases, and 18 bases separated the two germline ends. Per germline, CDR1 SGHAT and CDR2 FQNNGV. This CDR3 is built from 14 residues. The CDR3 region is CASSFGAGQHSQFF. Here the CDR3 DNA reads TGTGCCAGCAGCTTCGGAGCGGGACAACATTCGCAGTTCTTC.

The CDR3 DNA sequence: TGTGCCAGCAGCGGGGACAGCCGGAGAGAGACCCAGTACTTC. It specifies CASSGDSRRETQYF. The V gene is TRBV7-8, the J gene TRBJ2-5; 7 bases match TRBD1. Germline CDR1 SGHVS, CDR2 FQNEAQ. The length of the CDR3 is 14 residues. With 5 bases clipped from V and 4 bases from J, the junction kept 7 bases outside the gene matches.

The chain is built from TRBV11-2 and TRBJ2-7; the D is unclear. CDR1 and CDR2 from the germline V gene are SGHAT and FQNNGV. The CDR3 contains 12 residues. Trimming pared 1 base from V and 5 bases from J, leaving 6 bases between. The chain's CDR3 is CASSLVVHEQYF. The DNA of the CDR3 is TGTGCCAGCAGCTTAGTGGTCCACGAGCAGTACTTC.

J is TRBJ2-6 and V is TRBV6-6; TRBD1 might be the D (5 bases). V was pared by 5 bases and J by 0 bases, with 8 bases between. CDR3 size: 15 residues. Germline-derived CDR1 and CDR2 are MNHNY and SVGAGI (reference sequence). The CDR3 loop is CASSSTGSGANVLTF. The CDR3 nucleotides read TGTGCCAGCAGTAGCACAGGCTCTGGGGCCAACGTCCTGACTTTC.

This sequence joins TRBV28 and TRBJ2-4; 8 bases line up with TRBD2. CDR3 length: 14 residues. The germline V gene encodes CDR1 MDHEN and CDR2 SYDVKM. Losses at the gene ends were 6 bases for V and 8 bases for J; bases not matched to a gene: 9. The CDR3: CASRTQAGDDIQYF. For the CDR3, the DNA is TGTGCCAGCAGGACTCAAGCGGGAGATGACATTCAGTACTTC.

CDR3: CASAPPPSRTYEQYF. The CDR3 DNA reads as TGTGCTAGTGCCCCTCCCCCTAGCCGAACCTACGAGCAGTACTTC. This chain links TRBV12-5 with TRBJ2-7; D perhaps matches TRBD2 (5 bases). CDR3 length equals 15 residues. In germline, CDR1 is LGHNT, CDR2 FRNRAP. Trimming cost V 7 bases and J 2 bases, with 18 bases left between them.

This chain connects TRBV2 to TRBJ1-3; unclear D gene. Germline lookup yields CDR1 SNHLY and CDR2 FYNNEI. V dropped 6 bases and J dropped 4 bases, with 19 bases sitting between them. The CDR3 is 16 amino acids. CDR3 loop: CASRLTGLSGGNTIYF. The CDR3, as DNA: TGTGCCAGCAGATTAACCGGATTGTCGGGAGGAAACACCATATATTTT.

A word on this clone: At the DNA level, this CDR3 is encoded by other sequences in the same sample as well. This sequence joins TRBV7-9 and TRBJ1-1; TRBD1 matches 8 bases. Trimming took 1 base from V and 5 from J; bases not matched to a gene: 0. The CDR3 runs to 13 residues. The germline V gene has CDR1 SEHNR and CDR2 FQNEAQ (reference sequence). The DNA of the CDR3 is TGTGCCAGCAGCTTAGGGACAGGGACTGAAGCTTTCTTT. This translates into CASSLGTGTEAFF.

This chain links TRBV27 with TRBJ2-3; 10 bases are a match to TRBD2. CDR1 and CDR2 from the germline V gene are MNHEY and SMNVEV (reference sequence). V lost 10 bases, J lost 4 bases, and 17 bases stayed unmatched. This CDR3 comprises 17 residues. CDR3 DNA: TGTGCCACCAGAGGGTTGGCTAGCGGGAGAGTGGCAGATACGCAGTATTTT. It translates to CATRGLASGRVADTQYF.

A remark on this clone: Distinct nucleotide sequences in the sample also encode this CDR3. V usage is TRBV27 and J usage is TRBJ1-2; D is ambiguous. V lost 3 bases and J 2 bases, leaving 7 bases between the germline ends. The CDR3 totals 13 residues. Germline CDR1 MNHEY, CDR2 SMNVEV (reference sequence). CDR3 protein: CASSFGRNYGYTF. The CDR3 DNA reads TGTGCCAGCAGTTTTGGTAGGAACTATGGCTACACCTTC.

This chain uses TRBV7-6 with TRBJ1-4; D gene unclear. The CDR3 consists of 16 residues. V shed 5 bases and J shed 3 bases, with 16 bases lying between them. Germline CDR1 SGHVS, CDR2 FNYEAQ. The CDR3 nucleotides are TGTGCCAGCAGCCCTTCTACCGAGCGGCCTAATGAAAAACTGTTTTTT. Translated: CASSPSTERPNEKLFF.

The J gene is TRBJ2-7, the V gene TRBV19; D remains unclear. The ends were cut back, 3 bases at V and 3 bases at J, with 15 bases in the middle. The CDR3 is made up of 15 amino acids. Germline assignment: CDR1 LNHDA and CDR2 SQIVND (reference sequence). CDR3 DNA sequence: TGTGCCAGTAGTATTAGGTCCGCAGGAAGCTACGAGCAGTACTTC. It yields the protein CASSIRSAGSYEQYF.